This T cell receptor beta chain appears in the sequencing data of a study of Ad26.COV2.S vaccination and SARS-CoV-2 variants. On the study more broadly: By the intramuscular route, Ad26.COV2.S was given once, or twice 56 days apart.

This CDR3 contains 16 residues. Germline V gives CDR1 SGHAT, CDR2 FQNNGV. The trim removed 3 bases at V and 11 bases at J, leaving 11 bases unmatched. Treatment described: roughly 18 received Ad26.COV2.S at low or high dose, single or two shots; 5 received placebo; per-sample allocation not given. Each sample was drawn 63 days after the first injection (of vaccine or placebo). Method: immunoSEQ multiplex PCR; TCRdb's copy keeps in-frame clones and lacks some. This table holds under 250,000 clones, around 88% found once. The J gene is TRBJ1-6, the V gene TRBV11-2, with 9 bases fitting TRBD1. The specimen comprised peripheral blood, sampled in a trial of Ad26.COV2.S vaccine versus placebo. The origin of this receptor is a person aged 18-65 years who received the Ad26.COV2.S COVID-19 vaccine or a placebo. The CDR3 spells CASSFSGTGTFAPLHF. In nucleotides, the CDR3 is TGTGCCAGCAGCTTTTCCGGGACAGGGACCTTTGCACCCCTCCACTTT. Supplemented by reference TRBV11-2 and TRBJ1-6, the full variable domain reads EAGVAQSPRYKIIEKRQSVAFWCNPISGHATLYWYQQILGQGPKLLIQFQNNGVVDDSQLPKDRFSAERLKGVDSTLKIQPAKLEDSAVYLCASSFSGTGTFAPLHFGNGTRLTVT.